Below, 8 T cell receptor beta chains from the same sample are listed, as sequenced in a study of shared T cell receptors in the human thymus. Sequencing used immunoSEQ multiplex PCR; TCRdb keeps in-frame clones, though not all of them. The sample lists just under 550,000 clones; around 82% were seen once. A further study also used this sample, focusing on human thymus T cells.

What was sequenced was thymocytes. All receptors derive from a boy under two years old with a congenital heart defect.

CDR3 loop: CASSLDWTSGMKHEQYF. The CDR3 DNA is TGTGCCAGCAGCTTGGATTGGACTAGCGGGATGAAGCACGAGCAGTACTTC. This chain links TRBV5-4 with TRBJ2-7; TRBD2 agrees at 12 bases. This CDR3 is 17 amino acids long. J was trimmed by 5 bases and V by 0 bases; bases with no gene match: 9. CDR1 and CDR2 from the germline V gene are SGHNT and YYREEE (reference sequence). The whole variable domain, filled in from reference TRBV5-4 and TRBJ2-7, reads ETGVTQSPTHLIKTRGQQVTLRCSSQSGHNTVSWYQQALGQGPQFIFQYYREEENGRGNFPPRFSGLQFPNYSSELNVNALELDDSALYLCASSLDWTSGMKHEQYFGPGTRLTVT.

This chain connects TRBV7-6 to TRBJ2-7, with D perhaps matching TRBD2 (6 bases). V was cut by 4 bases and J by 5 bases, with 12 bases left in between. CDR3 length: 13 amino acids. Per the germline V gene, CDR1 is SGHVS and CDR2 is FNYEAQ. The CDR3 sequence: CASSSVGGHEQYF. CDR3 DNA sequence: TGTGCCAGCAGCTCCGTCGGGGGACACGAGCAGTACTTC.

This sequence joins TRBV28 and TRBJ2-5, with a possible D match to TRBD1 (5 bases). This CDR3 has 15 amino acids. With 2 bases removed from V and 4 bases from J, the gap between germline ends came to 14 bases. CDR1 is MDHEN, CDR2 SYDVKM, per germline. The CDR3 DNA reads TGTGCCAGCAGTTTAAAGGCGGCAGGGCGAGAGACCCAGTACTTC. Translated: CASSLKAAGRETQYF.

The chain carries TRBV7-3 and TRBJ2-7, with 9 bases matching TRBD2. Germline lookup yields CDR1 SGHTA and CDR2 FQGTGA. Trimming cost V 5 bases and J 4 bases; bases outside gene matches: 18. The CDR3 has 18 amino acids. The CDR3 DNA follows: TGTGCCAGCAGCGGATGGGGGATAGATCTAGCGGGGTATTACGAGCAGTACTTC. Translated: CASSGWGIDLAGYYEQYF.

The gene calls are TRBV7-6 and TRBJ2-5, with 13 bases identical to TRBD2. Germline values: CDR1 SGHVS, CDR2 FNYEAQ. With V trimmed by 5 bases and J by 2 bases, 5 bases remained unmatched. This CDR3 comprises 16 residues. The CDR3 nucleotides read TGTGCCAGCAGCCTCTCGGGACTAGCGGGGCAAGAGACCCAGTACTTC. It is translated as CASSLSGLAGQETQYF.

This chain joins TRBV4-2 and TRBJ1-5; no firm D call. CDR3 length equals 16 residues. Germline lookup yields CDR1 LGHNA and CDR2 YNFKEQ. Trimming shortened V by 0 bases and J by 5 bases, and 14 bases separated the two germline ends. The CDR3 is CASSQDLEERYQPQHF. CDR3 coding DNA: TGTGCCAGCAGCCAAGATTTAGAGGAAAGGTATCAGCCCCAGCATTTT.

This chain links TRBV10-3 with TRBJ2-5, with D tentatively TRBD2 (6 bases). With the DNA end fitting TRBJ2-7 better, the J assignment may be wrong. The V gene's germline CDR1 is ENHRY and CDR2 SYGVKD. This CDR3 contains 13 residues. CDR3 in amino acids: CATTTRDDYEQYF. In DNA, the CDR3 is TGTGCCACCACGACGCGGGACGACTACGAGCAGTACTTC.

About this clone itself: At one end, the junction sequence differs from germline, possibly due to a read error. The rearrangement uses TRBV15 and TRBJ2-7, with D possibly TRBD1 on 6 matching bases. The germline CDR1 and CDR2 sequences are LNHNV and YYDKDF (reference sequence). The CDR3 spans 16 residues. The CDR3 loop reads CATSRDTPGDTYEQYF. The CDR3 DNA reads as TGTGCCACCAGCCGAGATACCCCAGGGGACACCTACGAGCAGTACTTC.